This passage covers 28 T cell receptor beta chains from one sample sequenced in a study of blood T cell repertoires in COVID-19. Measured with immunoSEQ multiplex PCR; TCRdb has only the in-frame clones, and not every one. The sample has 150,000 or so clones, about 85% seen once. What was sequenced was peripheral blood. These receptors were collected from a woman aged 70-85 years with COVID-19, enrolled during active disease.

V and J are TRBV3-1 (or the pseudogene TRBV3-2) and TRBJ1-1; 7 positions match TRBD1. The CDR3 is 14 amino acids. The germline CDR1 and CDR2 sequences are LGHDT and YNNKEL (reference sequence). J gave up 1 base and V 3 bases, and 2 bases lay outside the gene matches. Here the CDR3 reads CASSHRGANTEAFF. The CDR3 DNA is TGTGCCAGCAGCCACAGGGGGGCGAACACTGAAGCTTTCTTT.

The chain joins TRBV2 to TRBJ1-5; perhaps TRBD1 as D (5 bases). Germline values: CDR1 SNHLY, CDR2 FYNNEI. The V end was cut by 4 bases, the J end by 1 base, with 11 bases between. The CDR3 is 15 amino acids. This chain's CDR3 is CASSVTGGSNQPQHF. CDR3 bases: TGTGCCAGCAGTGTTACGGGGGGGAGCAATCAGCCCCAGCATTTT. Combining the CDR3 with reference TRBV2 and TRBJ1-5 gives the whole variable domain EPEVTQTPSHQVTQMGQEVILRCVPISNHLYFYWYRQILGQKVEFLVSFYNNEISEKSEIFDDQFSVERPDGSNFTLKIRSTKLEDSAMYFCASSVTGGSNQPQHFGDGTRLSIL.

The gene calls are TRBV7-3 and TRBJ2-2; 8 bases map to TRBD2. Germline V gives CDR1 SGHTA, CDR2 FQGTGA. The CDR3 consists of 15 residues. The J segment lost 3 bases and the V segment lost 2 bases, leaving 2 bases of the junction unmatched. The CDR3 loop is CASSLRGGDTGELFF. CDR3 nucleotides: TGTGCCAGCAGCTTACGGGGGGGAGACACCGGGGAGCTGTTTTTT.

The gene calls are TRBV2 and TRBJ2-3; 7 positions match TRBD2. V shed 5 bases, J shed 0 bases, and the junction held 8 bases outside the gene matches. Germline loops: CDR1 SNHLY, CDR2 FYNNEI. This CDR3 has 16 residues. CDR3 loop: CASSRGVGGSTDTQYF. In nucleotides, the CDR3 is TGTGCCAGCAGTCGGGGGGTCGGGGGTAGCACAGATACGCAGTATTTT. Full variable domain (rest looked up from reference TRBV2 and TRBJ2-3): EPEVTQTPSHQVTQMGQEVILRCVPISNHLYFYWYRQILGQKVEFLVSFYNNEISEKSEIFDDQFSVERPDGSNFTLKIRSTKLEDSAMYFCASSRGVGGSTDTQYFGPGTRLTVL.

This chain links TRBV19 with TRBJ2-3; D gene ambiguous. The CDR3 has 14 amino acids. The ends were cut back, 5 bases at V and 2 bases at J, with 11 bases in the middle. Germline V gene sequence: CDR1 LNHDA, CDR2 SQIVND (reference sequence). The CDR3: CASSLQRHTDTQYF. CDR3 sequence (DNA): TGTGCCAGTAGTCTCCAACGACACACAGATACGCAGTATTTT.

J is TRBJ1-2 and V is TRBV10-3; 8 bases are shared with TRBD1. This CDR3 contains 13 residues. Germline-derived CDR1 and CDR2 are ENHRY and SYGVKD. J was trimmed by 11 bases and V by 4 bases; bases with no gene match: 9. In nucleotides, the CDR3 is TGTGCCATCAGTGGGACGACAGGGGCGGTATACACCTTC. Protein product: CAISGTTGAVYTF.

The J gene is TRBJ2-5, the V gene TRBV2, with 7 bases aligning to TRBD2. Germline trimming cut 3 bases from V and 1 base from J; bases unmatched to any gene: 5. CDR3 size: 15 residues. Germline values: CDR1 SNHLY, CDR2 FYNNEI. The CDR3 region has the DNA TGTGCCAGCAGTGACCCTAGCGGAGCCCAAGAGACCCAGTACTTC. This encodes CASSDPSGAQETQYF.

This rearrangement joins TRBV6-5 to TRBJ1-1, with 10 bases fitting TRBD1. The germline V gene has CDR1 MNHEY and CDR2 SVGAGI. After removal of 6 bases from V and 6 bases from J, the junction contained 10 bases not matched to a gene. CDR3 size: 15 residues. The CDR3 loop reads CASRTTGTGEAEAFF. CDR3 DNA sequence: TGTGCCAGCAGGACCACCGGGACAGGGGAGGCTGAAGCTTTCTTT.

The chain carries TRBV11-3 and TRBJ2-1, with a possible D match to TRBD2 (7 bases). The germline V and J ends were trimmed by 1 base and 8 bases, with 15 bases remaining between them. The germline CDR1 and CDR2 sequences are SGHNT and YENEEA. The CDR3 runs to 15 residues. The CDR3: CASSLGRGGSYEQFF. CDR3 in DNA: TGTGCCAGCAGCTTAGGAAGGGGGGGGTCGTATGAGCAGTTCTTC.

The chain couples TRBV29-1 to TRBJ1-1; D possibly corresponds to TRBD1 (5 bases). CDR1 SQVTM and CDR2 ANQGSEA come from the germline V gene. V lost 4 bases and J lost 3, with 15 bases in between. The CDR3 consists of 14 residues. The CDR3: CSVGRGGSHTEAFF. In DNA, the CDR3 is TGCAGCGTTGGACGGGGGGGGAGCCACACTGAAGCTTTCTTT.

This clone was seen once. This sequence joins TRBV28 and TRBJ2-1, with 11 nucleotides matching TRBD2. CDR3 length equals 16 residues. Per the germline V gene, CDR1 is MDHEN and CDR2 is SYDVKM. With V trimmed by 5 bases and J by 4 bases, 7 bases remained unmatched. The CDR3 DNA reads as TGTGCCAGCAGTATTGATAGCGGGGGGGCTTACAATGAGCAGTTCTTC. Encoded protein: CASSIDSGGAYNEQFF.

This clone came up a few times. This chain connects TRBV4-1 to TRBJ2-7, with D possibly TRBD1 on 5 matching bases. The germline V gene encodes CDR1 MGHRA and CDR2 YSYEKL. This CDR3 comprises 18 residues. V shed 0 bases and J shed 3 bases, with 21 bases lying between them. CDR3 coding DNA: TGCGCCAGCAGCCAAGATCTGGCAGGAGCAGGGATCGGCTACGAGCAGTACTTC. Protein: CASSQDLAGAGIGYEQYF.

With regard to this clone: The sample carries other DNA sequences with the same CDR3. The gene calls are TRBV5-1 and TRBJ2-2; possibly TRBD2 for D (6 bases). V lost 0 bases, J lost 0 bases, and 6 bases lay in between. The CDR3 has 15 residues. Per the germline V gene, CDR1 is SGHRS and CDR2 is YFSETQ. CDR3 bases: TGCGCCAGCAGCTTGGGGAGGGCGAACACCGGGGAGCTGTTTTTT. Translated: CASSLGRANTGELFF.

CDR3 residues: CASSVVGAGTTEAFF. CDR3 sequence (DNA): TGTGCCAGCAGCGTAGTGGGAGCAGGTACCACTGAAGCTTTCTTT. V is TRBV9 and J is TRBJ1-1, with unresolved D. CDR1 is SGDLS and CDR2 is YYNGEE in the germline V gene. This CDR3 is built from 15 residues. Trimming shortened V by 0 bases and J by 4 bases, and 13 bases separated the two germline ends.

The rearrangement uses TRBV9 and TRBJ2-2, with 8 bases matching TRBD2. V was clipped by 2 bases and J by 4 bases; unmatched bases: 4. The germline CDR1 and CDR2 sequences are SGDLS and YYNGEE. The CDR3 contains 15 residues. This chain's CDR3 is CASSVTGTSTGELFF. The CDR3 region has the DNA TGTGCCAGCAGCGTGACCGGGACTAGCACCGGGGAGCTGTTTTTT. The variable domain in full, with the rest retrieved from reference TRBV9 and TRBJ2-2, is DSGVTQTPKHLITATGQRVTLRCSPRSGDLSVYWYQQSLDQGLQFLIQYYNGEERAKGNILERFSAQQFPDLHSELNLSSLELGDSALYFCASSVTGTSTGELFFGEGSRLTVL.

The chain has TRBV6-1 and TRBJ1-2; D is perhaps TRBD1 (5 bases). V lost 2 bases and J lost 8, with 18 bases in between. Germline CDR1 reads MNHNS; CDR2 reads SASEGT. There are 15 residues in the CDR3. The DNA for the CDR3 is TGTGCCAGCAGTGAAAACAGGTCCGGCCCTGGAGGCTACACCTTC. Its protein is CASSENRSGPGGYTF.

CDR3 DNA sequence: TGTGCCAGCAGCTCCGGCCAACTAGCCAGGGAGACCCAGTACTTC. It codes for CASSSGQLARETQYF. V usage is TRBV28 and J usage is TRBJ2-5; D is perhaps TRBD2 (6 bases). Trimming took 6 bases from V and 5 from J, leaving 19 bases between them. This CDR3 is built from 15 residues. Germline CDR1 is MDHEN and CDR2 is SYDVKM.

The rearrangement links TRBV2 to TRBJ1-4; 8 bases are a match to TRBD1. Trimming at V came to 5 bases and at J to 8 bases, leaving 1 base not matched to a gene. Germline CDR1 is SNHLY and CDR2 is FYNNEI. CDR3 length equals 12 residues. This CDR3 reads CASSQGAEKLFF. The DNA for the CDR3 is TGTGCCAGCAGTCAGGGGGCGGAAAAACTGTTTTTT.

This clone was recorded only once. The DNA of the CDR3 is TGCGCCAGCAGCTTGGCGGGGGTCAATCAGCCCCAGCATTTT. Translated: CASSLAGVNQPQHF. The chain recombines TRBV5-1 with TRBJ1-5, with D perhaps matching TRBD1 (5 bases). This CDR3 is built from 14 residues. Germline CDR1 reads SGHRS; CDR2 reads YFSETQ. V was cut by 0 bases and J by 3 bases, with 7 bases left in between.

This clone was recorded a few times. The chain recombines TRBV5-1 with TRBJ1-6, with TRBD1 matching over 8 bases. This CDR3 contains 15 residues. CDR1 and CDR2 (germline): SGHRS, YFSETQ. V shed 4 bases, J shed 10 bases, and the junction held 10 bases outside the gene matches. Here the CDR3 reads CASSQSRQGSSPLHF. In nucleotides, the CDR3 is TGCGCCAGCAGCCAATCTCGACAGGGGAGCTCACCCCTCCACTTT.

The V gene is TRBV6-5, the J gene TRBJ2-7; D is ambiguous. The CDR3 has 15 residues. V lost 6 bases to trimming and J lost 5 bases, with 20 bases between them. Germline CDR1 is MNHEY and CDR2 is SVGAGI. The CDR3 DNA sequence: TGTGCCAGCAGCCCACCCGCCTCTACCCCTCACGAGCAGTACTTC. It yields the protein CASSPPASTPHEQYF.

V and J are TRBV6-5 and TRBJ2-3; no firm D call. This CDR3 comprises 14 residues. Deletions cut 0 bases from V and 1 base from J, with 5 bases between. Germline CDR1 reads MNHEY; CDR2 reads SVGAGI. The chain's CDR3 is CASSYSSGTDTQYF. In DNA form, the CDR3 reads TGTGCCAGCAGTTACTCGTCAGGCACAGATACGCAGTATTTT.

The rearrangement links TRBV7-2 to TRBJ2-1, with 7 bases matching TRBD2. Germline trimming cut 1 base from V and 12 bases from J; bases unmatched to any gene: 12. CDR1 is SGHTA, CDR2 FQGNSA, per germline. The CDR3 totals 15 residues. This chain's CDR3 is CASSLVPGLPGGQFF. The CDR3 region has the DNA TGTGCCAGCAGCTTAGTACCAGGGCTCCCGGGAGGGCAGTTCTTC.

This clone was observed a single time. This chain uses TRBV10-3 with TRBJ1-6; 8 nucleotides line up with TRBD1. This CDR3 spans 12 amino acids. V lost 4 bases to trimming and J lost 15 bases; unmatched junction nucleotides: 5. The germline gives CDR1 ENHRY, CDR2 SYGVKD. The CDR3 reads CAISAGQESLHF. CDR3 DNA: TGTGCCATCAGTGCGGGACAGGAGAGCCTCCACTTT.

This chain uses TRBV19 with TRBJ2-7; perhaps TRBD2 as D (6 bases). The ends were cut back, 5 bases at V and 6 bases at J, with 17 bases in the middle. The CDR3 length is 14 residues. Germline V gene sequence: CDR1 LNHDA, CDR2 SQIVND (reference sequence). The CDR3 loop is CASSVGGTAVEQYF. The CDR3, as DNA: TGTGCCAGTAGTGTTGGAGGGACTGCCGTCGAGCAGTACTTC.

The chain links TRBV6-6 to TRBJ2-2; D is possibly TRBD2 (7 bases). This CDR3 has 17 residues. Trimming left V 5 bases short and J 1 base short, with 17 bases between. CDR1 is MNHNY, CDR2 SVGAGI, per germline (reference sequence). The CDR3 protein is CASSHWGRGRNTGELFF. The DNA for the CDR3 is TGTGCCAGCAGTCATTGGGGGCGGGGGAGGAACACCGGGGAGCTGTTTTTT.

This chain's CDR3 is CASSIRDSRETQYF. The CDR3 DNA is TGTGCCAGTAGTATACGGGACAGCCGAGAGACCCAGTACTTC. The rearrangement links TRBV19 to TRBJ2-5; 7 bases map to TRBD1. Germline-derived CDR1 and CDR2 are LNHDA and SQIVND (reference sequence). The trim removed 2 bases at V and 4 bases at J, leaving 4 bases unmatched. The CDR3 contains 14 residues.

Only one count was recorded for this clone. The chain uses TRBV5-1 and TRBJ2-3; 7 nucleotides agree with TRBD1. The length of the CDR3 is 16 residues. Per the germline V gene, CDR1 is SGHRS and CDR2 is YFSETQ. With V trimmed by 4 bases and J by 2 bases, 10 bases remained unmatched. CDR3 region: CASSPGWGTDTDTQYF. Written as DNA, the CDR3 is TGCGCCAGCAGCCCGGGGTGGGGGACAGACACAGATACGCAGTATTTT.